The T cell receptor beta chain under discussion was sequenced for a study of T-cell reconstitution after alpha-beta-depleted transplantation in children. This clonotype came up a few times. Per germline, CDR1 SGHVS and CDR2 FNYEAQ. Trimming removed 4 bases from V and 3 bases from J, with 13 bases in between. This CDR3 has 15 amino acids. The TCRbeta library incorporated unique molecular identifiers. MiXCR was run by TCRdb on the PCR reads, yielding one entry per CDR3 protein. This table holds about 500,000 distinct CDR3 sequences, over 9.5% found once. This receptor was obtained from a female patient aged 2-9 years who had a stem cell transplant for aplastic anemia, so the T cells may come from the graft donor. This chain uses TRBV7-6 with TRBJ2-1; D possibly corresponds to TRBD2 (5 bases). The sequenced sample was PBMCs, mostly from graft donor cells, obtained 180 days after TCRalphabeta/CD19-depleted stem cell transplant. CDR3 DNA sequence: TGTGCCAGCAGCTCCCAGGTGGAGGTCTACAATGAGCAGTTCTTC. Translation: CASSSQVEVYNEQFF.